The 19 T cell receptor beta chains in this list originate from one sample, sequenced in a study of T cells in Graves' hyperthyroidism and ophthalmopathy. There were TCR beta CDR3 regions amplified from RNA transcripts. The HTBI primer set was used in a first-round RT-PCR of the TCR CDR3. TCRdb redid the calling of the multiplex PCR reads with MiXCR, one entry per CDR3 protein. The data contain approximately 360,000 distinct CDR3 sequences, roughly 25% of them seen just once; the ten biggest clones take up over 70%. The sequenced sample consisted of blood. Receptors originate from a man aged 45 to 65 with Graves' hyperthyroidism.

The chain employs TRBV27 and TRBJ2-7; the D call may be TRBD1 or TRBD2 (5 bases each). V dropped 5 bases and J dropped 2 bases, with 19 bases sitting between them. There are 16 residues in the CDR3. Germline V CDR1 and CDR2: MNHEY, SMNVEV (reference sequence). The CDR3 bases are TGTGCCAGCAGTCTGGGGCCGGCAGGGAGTCCCTACGAGCAGTACTTC. This gives the protein CASSLGPAGSPYEQYF.

This chain links TRBV19 with TRBJ2-5; 15 bases match TRBD2. Germline V gene lookup returns CDR1 LNHDA and CDR2 SQIVND (reference sequence). V dropped 3 bases and J dropped 6; count of bases not matched to a gene: 11. CDR3 length: 18 residues. In DNA form, the CDR3 reads TGTGCCAGTAGTATCAAAGGACTAGCGGGAGGGCCATCGAAGACCCAGTACTTC. It translates to CASSIKGLAGGPSKTQYF.

This chain links TRBV27 with TRBJ2-7, with 7 bases that match TRBD2. The CDR3 length is 15 residues. Germline V gene lookup returns CDR1 MNHEY and CDR2 SMNVEV (reference sequence). Germline trimming cut 2 bases from V and 4 bases from J; bases unmatched to any gene: 8. In nucleotides, the CDR3 is TGTGCCAGCAGTTTAAGGCGCGGGAGTAGGTACGAGCAGTACTTC. This encodes CASSLRRGSRYEQYF.

This clonotype was seen at least ten times. The rearrangement uses TRBV2 and TRBJ2-2; the D gene is possibly TRBD2 (5 bases). V was cut by 2 bases and J by 8 bases, with 15 bases left in between. CDR3 length: 15 residues. Germline V gene data show CDR1 as SNHLY and CDR2 as FYNNEI. Here the CDR3 reads CASSETGTQRGELFF. The DNA of the CDR3 is TGTGCCAGCAGTGAAACGGGAACGCAGAGGGGGGAGCTGTTTTTT. Variable domain in full (rest from reference TRBV2 and TRBJ2-2): EPEVTQTPSHQVTQMGQEVILRCVPISNHLYFYWYRQILGQKVEFLVSFYNNEISEKSEIFDDQFSVERPDGSNFTLKIRSTKLEDSAMYFCASSETGTQRGELFFGEGSRLTVL.

This clonotype came up a few times. The chain couples TRBV4-2 to TRBJ2-5, with 12 positions matching TRBD2. Trimming cost V 2 bases and J 4 bases; bases outside gene matches: 14. This CDR3 is built from 19 residues. In germline, CDR1 is LGHNA, CDR2 YNFKEQ. This chain's CDR3 is CASSQPRTSGNAGLETQYF. CDR3 nucleotides: TGTGCCAGCAGCCAACCCCGGACTAGCGGGAACGCAGGTCTAGAGACCCAGTACTTC.

In regard to this clonotype: This may stem from a read error, because a much larger clone lies one nucleotide away. The chain recombines TRBV11-2 with TRBJ2-1; 9 bases line up with TRBD1. This CDR3 region has 16 residues. Germline values: CDR1 SGHAT, CDR2 FQNNGV. In nucleotides, the CDR3 is TGTACCAGCAGCTTAGGGGAAGGGACAGGGTACAATGAGCAGTTCTTC. Translating it yields CTSSLGEGTGYNEQFF.

This clonotype appeared a few times. The rearrangement links TRBV20-1 to TRBJ2-4; D is undetermined. The CDR3 covers 13 residues. CDR1 DFQATT and CDR2 SNEGSKA come from the germline V gene (reference sequence). The germline V and J ends were trimmed by 3 bases and 2 bases, with 8 bases remaining between them. In DNA, the CDR3 is TGCAGTGCTAGCGGGTCTTCCAAAAACATTCAGTACTTC. This encodes CSASGSSKNIQYF.

The J gene is TRBJ1-1, the V gene TRBV6-1, with 8 bases fitting TRBD1. J lost 12 bases, V lost 6 bases, and 18 bases had no gene match. CDR1 is MNHNS, CDR2 SASEGT, per germline. The CDR3 loop spans 15 amino acids. CDR3 sequence (DNA): TGTGCCAGCAGCCAAGATAGAAGCCCAGGGGGCGGAACTTTCTTT. Translation gives CASSQDRSPGGGTFF.

The chain has TRBV19 and TRBJ2-3; 7 bases are shared with TRBD1. CDR1 is LNHDA, CDR2 SQIVND, per germline (reference sequence). The CDR3 totals 14 residues. The V segment lost 7 bases and the J segment 2 bases; nucleotides outside the gene matches: 6. As DNA, the CDR3 is TGTGCCAGTACCGGGACAGTCTTCACAGATACGCAGTATTTT. Translating gives CASTGTVFTDTQYF.

This clonotype showed up many times. The chain couples TRBV2 to TRBJ2-7, with 10 bases that match TRBD2. This CDR3 comprises 12 residues. With V trimmed by 10 bases and J by 5 bases, 5 bases remained unmatched. Germline V lookup: CDR1 SNHLY, CDR2 FYNNEI. The CDR3 here is CATLAGEDEQYF. The CDR3 bases are TGTGCCACTCTAGCGGGAGAGGACGAGCAGTACTTC.

This sequence joins TRBV5-1 and TRBJ2-3; D may be TRBD2 (5 bases). The V and J ends lost 2 bases and 6 bases respectively, with 19 bases between them. CDR3 length: 16 residues. The germline gives CDR1 SGHRS, CDR2 YFSETQ. CDR3 nucleotide sequence: TGCGCCAGCAGCTTAGTTGGTTCCGGGATAGGGGATACGCAGTATTTT. It yields the protein CASSLVGSGIGDTQYF.

This clonotype has just a few counts. The genes are TRBV19 and TRBJ1-5; D is ambiguous. The CDR3 loop spans 14 amino acids. In germline, CDR1 is LNHDA, CDR2 SQIVND (reference sequence). V lost 2 bases, J lost 7 bases, and 12 bases lay in between. The chain's CDR3 is CASSIQFTVQPQHF. DNA of the CDR3: TGTGCCAGTAGTATACAGTTCACCGTACAGCCCCAGCATTTT.

This clonotype was seen ten or more times. The J gene is TRBJ2-2, the V gene TRBV6-1; 8 positions match TRBD1. This CDR3 has 16 amino acids. V trimming: 6 bases; J trimming: 3 bases; junction bases outside the gene matches: 9. Germline V lookup: CDR1 MNHNS, CDR2 SASEGT. CDR3 nucleotide sequence: TGTGCCAGCAGCTATCGCACGACAGGGGACACCGGGGAGCTGTTTTTT. Residues: CASSYRTTGDTGELFF.

This clonotype was counted ten times or more. The chain couples TRBV11-2 to TRBJ2-2, with D perhaps TRBD1 (6 bases). The CDR3 has 16 residues. Per the germline V gene, CDR1 is SGHAT and CDR2 is FQNNGV. V shed 3 bases and J shed 2 bases, with 13 bases lying between them. CDR3 sequence reads: CASSFSTGRNTGELFF. In nucleotides, the CDR3 is TGTGCCAGCAGCTTTTCGACAGGTCGTAACACCGGGGAGCTGTTTTTT.

The rearrangement uses TRBV6-5 and TRBJ1-5, with D maybe TRBD1 (6 bases). V was cut by 5 bases and J by 0 bases, with 11 bases left in between. The CDR3 has 15 amino acids. Germline V CDR1 and CDR2: MNHEY, SVGAGI. The CDR3 protein is CASSHREYSNQPQHF. The CDR3 region has the DNA TGTGCCAGCAGTCACAGGGAATATAGCAATCAGCCCCAGCATTTT.

This clonotype has only a few counts. This chain joins TRBV6-1 and TRBJ1-2; 8 nucleotides align to TRBD1. Trimming cost V 3 bases and J 3 bases; bases outside gene matches: 6. CDR1 is MNHNS and CDR2 is SASEGT in the germline V gene. This CDR3 is 15 amino acids long. DNA of the CDR3: TGTGCCAGCAGTGAGACAGGGGAGAGTTACTATGGCTACACCTTC. It codes for CASSETGESYYGYTF.

This clonotype was observed a few times. The genes are TRBV5-1 and TRBJ2-3, with TRBD1 matching over 7 bases. There are 15 residues in the CDR3. CDR1 is SGHRS and CDR2 is YFSETQ in the germline V gene. V lost 3 bases to trimming and J lost 2 bases; unmatched junction nucleotides: 6. The CDR3 bases are TGCGCCAGCAGCTCGGGACAGTCTTTCACAGATACGCAGTATTTT. It translates to CASSSGQSFTDTQYF.

Ten or more counts support this clonotype. This chain connects TRBV20-1 to TRBJ2-7; D not resolved. The CDR3 has 13 residues. In germline, CDR1 is DFQATT, CDR2 SNEGSKA (reference sequence). V lost 1 base, J lost 6 bases, and 13 bases lay in between. CDR3 in amino acids: CSARGLTKGEQYF. The CDR3 DNA sequence: TGCAGTGCTAGAGGACTTACTAAGGGCGAGCAGTACTTC.

This clonotype was seen only a few times. The V call is TRBV28, the J call TRBJ1-6; TRBD1 matches at 8 bases. V shed 5 bases and J 7 bases; nucleotides not matched to a gene: 7. The germline gives CDR1 MDHEN, CDR2 SYDVKM. This CDR3 has 15 amino acids. The CDR3 DNA reads TGTGCCAGCAGTGTAAGACAGGGGATCAATTCACCCCTCCACTTT. Translation gives CASSVRQGINSPLHF.